Presented here are 9 T cell receptor beta chains from one specimen sequenced in a study of blood T cell repertoires in COVID-19. The data were produced by immunoSEQ multiplex PCR, yet TCRdb's version contains in-frame clones alone and is incomplete. The table lists 250,000 or so clones, roughly 84% of them singletons. Material: peripheral blood. These receptors were taken from a woman between 40 and 55 years old who had recovered from COVID-19.

This clone was found a few times. The chain employs TRBV19 and TRBJ2-7, with D unclear. This CDR3 spans 16 amino acids. CDR1 is LNHDA and CDR2 is SQIVND in the germline V gene (reference sequence). Trimming removed 6 bases from V and 0 bases from J, with 18 bases in between. In nucleotides, the CDR3 is TGTGCCAGTAGCCTACAGTTAGGCGCCCTCTCCTACGAGCAGTACTTC. The encoded protein is CASSLQLGALSYEQYF.

The V call is TRBV7-9, the J call TRBJ2-2; 8 bases align to TRBD1. The junction had 10 bases not matched to a gene; V was cut back by 4 bases and J by 0 bases. The CDR3 covers 18 residues. Germline-derived CDR1 and CDR2 are SEHNR and FQNEAQ (reference sequence). DNA of the CDR3: TGTGCCAGCAGCTCCCCCTTAGGGACAGGAGCGAACACCGGGGAGCTGTTTTTT. Protein: CASSSPLGTGANTGELFF.

This clone was seen just once. This sequence joins TRBV6-5 and TRBJ2-7; maybe TRBD2 (7 bases). There are 15 residues in the CDR3. V was clipped by 6 bases and J by 1 base, with 16 bases between them. CDR1 and CDR2 (germline): MNHEY, SVGAGI. CDR3 loop: CASRPGEGGSYEQYF. The CDR3 DNA sequence: TGTGCCAGCAGGCCCGGGGAGGGGGGGTCCTACGAGCAGTACTTC.

The CDR3 DNA follows: TGTGCCAGTAGTTTAAGAGAAATTGGGCCCCAGCATTTT. Its translation is CASSLREIGPQHF. J is TRBJ1-5 and V is TRBV19; no clear D gene. Germline CDR1 is LNHDA and CDR2 is SQIVND (reference sequence). Trimming shortened V by 5 bases and J by 9 bases, and 14 bases separated the two germline ends. The CDR3 totals 13 residues.

The rearrangement uses TRBV6-5 and TRBJ1-1; TRBD1 agrees at 8 bases. The CDR3 is made up of 14 amino acids. CDR1 is MNHEY, CDR2 SVGAGI, per germline. V lost 6 bases, J lost 4 bases, and 7 bases stayed unmatched. This CDR3 reads CASSPGQGATEAFF. CDR3 nucleotide sequence: TGTGCCAGCAGCCCAGGACAGGGAGCCACTGAAGCTTTCTTT.

V is TRBV12-3 or TRBV12-4 and J is TRBJ1-1, with unresolved D. Trimming shortened V by 8 bases and J by 6 bases, and 13 bases separated the two germline ends. The CDR3 runs to 12 residues. CDR3 loop: CASQRGLAEAFF. The CDR3 DNA reads as TGTGCCAGCCAACGAGGGCTGGCTGAAGCTTTCTTT.

The chain couples TRBV5-1 to TRBJ2-7; no definite D call. Trimming left V 4 bases short and J 0 bases short, with 8 bases between. CDR1 SGHRS and CDR2 YFSETQ come from the germline V gene. This CDR3 contains 13 residues. Here the CDR3 DNA reads TGCGCCAGCAGCATACGAGGCTCCTACGAGCAGTACTTC. This translates into CASSIRGSYEQYF.

The CDR3 protein is CASSQDSNQPQHF. The CDR3 DNA reads TGTGCCAGCAGCCAGGACAGTAATCAGCCCCAGCATTTT. The chain joins TRBV3-1 (or the pseudogene TRBV3-2) to TRBJ1-5, with D possibly matching TRBD1 (6 bases). This CDR3 contains 13 residues. From germline, CDR1 is LGHDT and CDR2 YNNKEL (reference sequence). Trimming removed 3 bases from V and 4 bases from J, with 7 bases in between.

In this sample, this clone turned up a few times. The chain has TRBV10-1 and TRBJ2-7, with a possible D match to TRBD2 (5 bases). The V end was cut by 2 bases, the J end by 3 bases, with 8 bases between. CDR3 length: 13 amino acids. CDR1 and CDR2 from the germline V gene are WNHNN and SYGVQD (reference sequence). The DNA of the CDR3 is TGCGCCAGCAGTGAGGGGAGCAGCTACGAGCAGTACTTC. Amino acids: CASSEGSSYEQYF.